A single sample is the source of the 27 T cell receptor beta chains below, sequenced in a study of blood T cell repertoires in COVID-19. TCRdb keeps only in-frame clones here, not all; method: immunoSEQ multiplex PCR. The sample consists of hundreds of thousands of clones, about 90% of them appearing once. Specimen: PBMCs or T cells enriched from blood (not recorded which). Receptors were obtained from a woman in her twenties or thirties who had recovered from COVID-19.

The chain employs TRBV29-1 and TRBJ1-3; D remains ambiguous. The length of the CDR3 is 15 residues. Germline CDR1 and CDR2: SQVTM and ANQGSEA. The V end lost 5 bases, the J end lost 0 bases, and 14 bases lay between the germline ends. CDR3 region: CSVPAPGASGNTIYF. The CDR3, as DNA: TGCAGCGTTCCAGCGCCGGGAGCCTCTGGAAACACCATATATTTT.

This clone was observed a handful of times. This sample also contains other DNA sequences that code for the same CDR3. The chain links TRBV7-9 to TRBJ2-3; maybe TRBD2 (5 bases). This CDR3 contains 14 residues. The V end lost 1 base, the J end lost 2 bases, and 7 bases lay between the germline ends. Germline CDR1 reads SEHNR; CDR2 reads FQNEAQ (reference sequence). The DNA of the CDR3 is TGTGCCAGCAGCTTAGGGGGAGTCACAGATACGCAGTATTTT. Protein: CASSLGGVTDTQYF.

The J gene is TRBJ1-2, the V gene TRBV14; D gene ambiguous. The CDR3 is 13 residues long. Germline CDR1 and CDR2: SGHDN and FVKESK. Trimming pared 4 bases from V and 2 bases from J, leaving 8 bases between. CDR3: CASSRDENYGYTF. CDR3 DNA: TGTGCCAGCAGCCGAGACGAGAACTATGGCTACACCTTC.

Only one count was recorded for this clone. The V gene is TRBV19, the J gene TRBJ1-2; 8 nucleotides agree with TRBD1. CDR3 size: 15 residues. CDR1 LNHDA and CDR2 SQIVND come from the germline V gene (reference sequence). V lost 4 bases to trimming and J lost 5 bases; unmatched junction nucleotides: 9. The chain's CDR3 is CASSTTSTGVYGYTF. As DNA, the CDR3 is TGTGCCAGTAGTACCACATCGACAGGGGTGTATGGCTACACCTTC.

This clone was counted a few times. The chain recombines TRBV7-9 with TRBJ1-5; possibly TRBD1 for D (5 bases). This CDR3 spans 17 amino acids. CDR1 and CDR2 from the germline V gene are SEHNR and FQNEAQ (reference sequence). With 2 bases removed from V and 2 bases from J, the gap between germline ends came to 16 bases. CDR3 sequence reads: CASSLNVGVRGNQPQHF. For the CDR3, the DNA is TGTGCCAGCAGCTTAAATGTAGGGGTTCGGGGCAATCAGCCCCAGCATTTT. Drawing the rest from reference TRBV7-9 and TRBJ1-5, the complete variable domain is DTGVSQNPRHKITKRGQNVTFRCDPISEHNRLYWYRQTLGQGPEFLTYFQNEAQLEKSRLLSDRFSAERPKGSFSTLEIQRTEQGDSAMYLCASSLNVGVRGNQPQHFGDGTRLSIL.

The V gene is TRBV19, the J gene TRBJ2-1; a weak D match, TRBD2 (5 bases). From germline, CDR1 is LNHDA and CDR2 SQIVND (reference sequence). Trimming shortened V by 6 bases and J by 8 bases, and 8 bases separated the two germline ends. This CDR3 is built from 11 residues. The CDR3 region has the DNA TGTGCCAGTAGGGGAGAGGATGAGCAGTTCTTC. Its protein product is CASRGEDEQFF.

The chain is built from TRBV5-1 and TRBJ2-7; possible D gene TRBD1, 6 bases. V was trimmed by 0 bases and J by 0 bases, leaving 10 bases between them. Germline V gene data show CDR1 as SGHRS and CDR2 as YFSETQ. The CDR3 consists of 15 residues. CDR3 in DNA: TGCGCCAGCAGCTTGGAACTCAGGGGCTCCTACGAGCAGTACTTC. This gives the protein CASSLELRGSYEQYF.

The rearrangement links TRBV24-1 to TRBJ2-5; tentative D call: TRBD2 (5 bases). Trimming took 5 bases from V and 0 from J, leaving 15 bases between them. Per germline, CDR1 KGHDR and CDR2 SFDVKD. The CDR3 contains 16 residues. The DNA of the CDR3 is TGTGCCACCAGTGCCAACAGCGGATTCGACCAAGAGACCCAGTACTTC. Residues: CATSANSGFDQETQYF.

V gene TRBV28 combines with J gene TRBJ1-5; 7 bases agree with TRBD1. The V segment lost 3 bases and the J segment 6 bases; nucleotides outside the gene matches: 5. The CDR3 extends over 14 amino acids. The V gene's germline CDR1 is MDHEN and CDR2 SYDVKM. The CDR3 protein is CASSFRGIGQPQHF. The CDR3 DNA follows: TGTGCCAGCAGTTTCAGGGGGATCGGTCAGCCCCAGCATTTT.

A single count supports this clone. Here the CDR3 reads CASSPSSSTPGGYTF. Here the CDR3 DNA reads TGCGCCAGCAGTCCCTCAAGTAGTACTCCGGGAGGCTACACCTTC. The gene calls are TRBV10-1 and TRBJ1-2; unclear D gene. Germline CDR1 and CDR2: WNHNN and SYGVQD (reference sequence). This CDR3 spans 15 amino acids. V was shortened by 5 bases and J by 8 bases, with 21 bases between the two germline ends.

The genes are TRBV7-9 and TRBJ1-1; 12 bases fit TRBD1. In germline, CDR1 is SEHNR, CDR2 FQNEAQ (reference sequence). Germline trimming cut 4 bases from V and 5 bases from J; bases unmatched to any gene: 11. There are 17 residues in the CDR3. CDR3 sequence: CASSSLGTGGRETEAFF. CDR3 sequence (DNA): TGTGCCAGCAGCTCCCTGGGGACAGGGGGCCGGGAGACTGAAGCTTTCTTT.

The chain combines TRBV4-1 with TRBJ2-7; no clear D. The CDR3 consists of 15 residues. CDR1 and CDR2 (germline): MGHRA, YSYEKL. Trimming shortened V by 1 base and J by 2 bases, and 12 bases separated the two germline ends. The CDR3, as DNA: TGCGCCAGCAGCCAAGGTCCCAGCGAAACCTACGAGCAGTACTTC. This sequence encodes CASSQGPSETYEQYF.

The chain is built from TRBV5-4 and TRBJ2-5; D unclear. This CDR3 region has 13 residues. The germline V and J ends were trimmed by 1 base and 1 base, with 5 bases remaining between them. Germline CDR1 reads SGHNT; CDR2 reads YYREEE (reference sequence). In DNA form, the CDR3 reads TGTGCCAGCAGCTTGCCTACCCAAGAGACCCAGTACTTC. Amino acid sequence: CASSLPTQETQYF.

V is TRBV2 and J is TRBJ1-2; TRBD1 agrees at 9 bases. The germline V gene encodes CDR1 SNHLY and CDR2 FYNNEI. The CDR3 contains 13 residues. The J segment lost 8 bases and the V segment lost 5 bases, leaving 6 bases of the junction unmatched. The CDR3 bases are TGTGCCAGCAGTTTTGACAGGGGGAACGGCTACACCTTC. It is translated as CASSFDRGNGYTF.

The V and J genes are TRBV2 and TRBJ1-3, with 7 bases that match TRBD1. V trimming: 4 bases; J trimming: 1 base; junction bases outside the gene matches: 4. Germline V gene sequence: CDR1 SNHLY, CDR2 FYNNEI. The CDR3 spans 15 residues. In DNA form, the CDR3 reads TGTGCCAGCAGTGTATCCAGGGGGTCTGGAAACACCATATATTTT. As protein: CASSVSRGSGNTIYF.

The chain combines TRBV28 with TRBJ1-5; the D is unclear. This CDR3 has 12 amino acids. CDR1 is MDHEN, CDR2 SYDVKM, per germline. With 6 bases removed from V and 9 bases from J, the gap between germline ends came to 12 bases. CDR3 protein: CASSQKTPPQHF. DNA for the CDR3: TGTGCCAGCAGCCAAAAAACTCCGCCCCAGCATTTT.

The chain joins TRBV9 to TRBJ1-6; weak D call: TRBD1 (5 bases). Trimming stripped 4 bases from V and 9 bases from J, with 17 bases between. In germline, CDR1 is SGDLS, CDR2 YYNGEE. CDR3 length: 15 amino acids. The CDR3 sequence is CASSPGVRLGSPLHF. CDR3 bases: TGTGCCAGCAGCCCGGGGGTTAGACTGGGTTCACCCCTCCACTTT.

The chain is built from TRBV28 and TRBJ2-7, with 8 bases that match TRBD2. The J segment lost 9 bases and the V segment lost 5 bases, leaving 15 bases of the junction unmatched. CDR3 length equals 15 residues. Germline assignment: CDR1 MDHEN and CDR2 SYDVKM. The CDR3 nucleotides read TGTGCCAGCAGTCCCGGACCGGGGGGGAGTTTAGGGCAGTACTTC. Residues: CASSPGPGGSLGQYF.

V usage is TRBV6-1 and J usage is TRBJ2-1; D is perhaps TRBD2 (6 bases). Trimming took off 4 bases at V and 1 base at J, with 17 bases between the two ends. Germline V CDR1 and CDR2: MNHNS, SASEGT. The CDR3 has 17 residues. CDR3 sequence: CASSADRWGLSYNEQFF. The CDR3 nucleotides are TGTGCCAGCAGTGCGGATCGTTGGGGACTTTCCTACAATGAGCAGTTCTTC.

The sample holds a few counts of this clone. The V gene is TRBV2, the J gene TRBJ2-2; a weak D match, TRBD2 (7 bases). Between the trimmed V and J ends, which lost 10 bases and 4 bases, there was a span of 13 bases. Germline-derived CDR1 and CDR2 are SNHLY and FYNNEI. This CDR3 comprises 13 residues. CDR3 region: CATPRGGTGELFF. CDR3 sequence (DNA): TGTGCCACTCCAAGGGGGGGCACCGGGGAGCTGTTTTTT.

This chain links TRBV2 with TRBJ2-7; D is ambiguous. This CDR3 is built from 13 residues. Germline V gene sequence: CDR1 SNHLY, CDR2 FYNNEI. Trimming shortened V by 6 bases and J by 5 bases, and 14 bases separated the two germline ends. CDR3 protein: CASRELNPNEQYF. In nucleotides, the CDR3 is TGTGCCAGCAGAGAGTTAAATCCCAACGAGCAGTACTTC. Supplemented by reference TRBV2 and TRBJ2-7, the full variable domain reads EPEVTQTPSHQVTQMGQEVILRCVPISNHLYFYWYRQILGQKVEFLVSFYNNEISEKSEIFDDQFSVERPDGSNFTLKIRSTKLEDSAMYFCASRELNPNEQYFGPGTRLTVT.

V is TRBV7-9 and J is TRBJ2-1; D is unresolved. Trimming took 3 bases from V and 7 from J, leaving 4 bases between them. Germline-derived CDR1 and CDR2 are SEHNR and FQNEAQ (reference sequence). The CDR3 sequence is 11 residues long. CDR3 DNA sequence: TGTGCCAGCAGCTTCCGTAATGAGCAGTTCTTC. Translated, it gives CASSFRNEQFF.

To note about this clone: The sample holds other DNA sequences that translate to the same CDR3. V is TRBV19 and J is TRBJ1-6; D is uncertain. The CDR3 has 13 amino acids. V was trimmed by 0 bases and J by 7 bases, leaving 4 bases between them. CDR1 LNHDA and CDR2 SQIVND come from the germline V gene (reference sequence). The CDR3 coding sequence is TGTGCCAGTAGTATAGATCTCAATTCACCCCTCCACTTT. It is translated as CASSIDLNSPLHF.

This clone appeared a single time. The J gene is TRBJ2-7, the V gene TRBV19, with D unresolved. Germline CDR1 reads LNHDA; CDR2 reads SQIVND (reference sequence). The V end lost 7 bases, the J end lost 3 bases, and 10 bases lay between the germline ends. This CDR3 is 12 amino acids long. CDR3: CASMSPLYEQYF. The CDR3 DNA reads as TGTGCCAGTATGTCCCCTCTCTACGAGCAGTACTTC.

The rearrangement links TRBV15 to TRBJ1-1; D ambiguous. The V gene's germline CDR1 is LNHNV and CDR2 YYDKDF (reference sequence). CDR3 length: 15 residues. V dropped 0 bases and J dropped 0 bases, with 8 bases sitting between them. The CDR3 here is CATSREGGMNTEAFF. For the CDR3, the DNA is TGTGCCACCAGCAGAGAGGGAGGGATGAACACTGAAGCTTTCTTT.

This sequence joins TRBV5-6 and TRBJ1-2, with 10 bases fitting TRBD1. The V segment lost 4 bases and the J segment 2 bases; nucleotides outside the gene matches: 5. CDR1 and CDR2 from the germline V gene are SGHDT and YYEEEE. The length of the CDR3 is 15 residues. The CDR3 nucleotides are TGTGCCAGCAGCCGGCCGGGACAGGGGAACTATGGCTACACCTTC. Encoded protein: CASSRPGQGNYGYTF.

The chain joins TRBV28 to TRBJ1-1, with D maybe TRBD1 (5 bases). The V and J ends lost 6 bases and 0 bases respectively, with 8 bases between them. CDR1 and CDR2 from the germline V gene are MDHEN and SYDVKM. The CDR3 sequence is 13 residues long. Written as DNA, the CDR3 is TGTGCCAGCAGGGACATCTTGAACACTGAAGCTTTCTTT. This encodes CASRDILNTEAFF.